Below are 16 T cell receptor beta chains sequenced from a single sample in a study of blood T cells in healthy people across ages. Next came a second PCR, run for about 6 to 12 cycles, which used a sample-barcoded 5' primer along with a J-beta primer mix. TCRdb redid the calling of the 5' RACE reads with MiXCR, one entry per CDR3 protein. The sample has about 1.5 million distinct CDR3 sequences, 42% seen once. The material sequenced was blood. The receptors shown here come from a woman under 30 in good health.

V usage is TRBV27 and J usage is TRBJ1-4, with 10 bases aligning to TRBD1. V lost 6 bases to trimming and J lost 6 bases; unmatched junction nucleotides: 10. CDR1 and CDR2 (germline): MNHEY, SMNVEV (reference sequence). The CDR3 covers 16 residues. The CDR3 loop reads CASRPGTGETDEKLFF. The CDR3 DNA sequence: TGTGCCAGCAGGCCCGGGACAGGGGAAACCGATGAAAAACTGTTTTTT.

A few counts support this clonotype. The V call is TRBV25-1, the J call TRBJ2-2; 8 bases align to TRBD1. J was trimmed by 5 bases and V by 4 bases; bases with no gene match: 6. Germline CDR1 reads MGHDK; CDR2 reads SYGVNS. The CDR3 consists of 15 residues. CDR3 loop: CASSVTTGATGELFF. The CDR3 DNA is TGTGCCAGCAGTGTGACGACAGGGGCTACCGGGGAGCTGTTTTTT. The full variable domain, with the rest looked up from reference TRBV25-1 and TRBJ2-2, is EADIYQTPRYLVIGTGKKITLECSQTMGHDKMYWYQQDPGMELHLIHYSYGVNSTEKGDLSSESTVSRIRTEHFPLTLESARPSHTSQYLCASSVTTGATGELFFGEGSRLTVL.

For this clonotype: One junction end does not reproduce the germline sequence, and a read error may be involved. This rearrangement joins TRBV10-3 to TRBJ1-2; D remains unclear. Per germline, CDR1 ENHRY and CDR2 SYGVKD. The CDR3 spans 14 residues. CDR3 in DNA: TGTGCCATCAGTGAAGAGGTCAGCGTCTATGGCTTCACCTTC. Its protein is CAISEEVSVYGFTF.

This clonotype was seen more than once but under ten times. The chain recombines TRBV4-2 with TRBJ2-4; 7 bases align to TRBD2. The CDR3 has 16 amino acids. Germline V CDR1 and CDR2: LGHNA, YNFKEQ. V lost 0 bases to trimming and J lost 9 bases; unmatched junction nucleotides: 11. The CDR3 DNA sequence: TGTGCCAGCAGCCAAGATTCGGGGGAGGGCGCGATCATTCAGTACTTC. This encodes CASSQDSGEGAIIQYF.

In this sample, this clonotype turned up a few times. This sequence joins TRBV7-9 and TRBJ2-1; D is possibly TRBD1 (6 bases). Trimming pared 3 bases from V and 8 bases from J, leaving 17 bases between. CDR3 size: 15 residues. Germline V gene sequence: CDR1 SEHNR, CDR2 FQNEAQ (reference sequence). CDR3 bases: TGTGCCAGCAGCTTTTCGTTTTGGGGGCAGGATGAGCAGTTCTTC. Protein: CASSFSFWGQDEQFF.

This clonotype was counted between two and nine times. CDR3 nucleotide sequence: TGTGCCAGCAGCTGGGACACTGAGCAGTTCTTC. As protein: CASSWDTEQFF. The chain links TRBV7-9 to TRBJ2-1; possibly TRBD1 for D (6 bases). CDR3 length equals 11 residues. V dropped 4 bases and J dropped 9 bases, with 7 bases sitting between them. Germline CDR1 is SEHNR and CDR2 is FQNEAQ (reference sequence).

The chain is built from TRBV2 and TRBJ1-6, with a possible D match to TRBD1 (5 bases). The V end lost 5 bases, the J end lost 9 bases, and 11 bases lay between the germline ends. CDR3 length: 13 residues. Germline V lookup: CDR1 SNHLY, CDR2 FYNNEI. The CDR3 DNA reads TGTGCCAGCAGTAGGGGAGGAGGTTCACCCCTCCACTTT. Translating gives CASSRGGGSPLHF.

This chain connects TRBV20-1 to TRBJ1-3; D remains unclear. V was cut by 7 bases and J by 0 bases, with 10 bases left in between. The CDR3 contains 13 residues. Germline V gene data show CDR1 as DFQATT and CDR2 as SNEGSKA (reference sequence). The CDR3 loop is CSVRHLSGNTIYF. CDR3 sequence (DNA): TGCAGTGTGAGACACCTCTCTGGAAACACCATATATTTT.

This clonotype has more than one count but fewer than ten. The chain has TRBV10-3 and TRBJ2-1, with D maybe TRBD1 (6 bases). The V and J ends lost 6 bases and 5 bases respectively, with 14 bases between them. Germline CDR1 is ENHRY and CDR2 is SYGVKD. This CDR3 region has 14 residues. The DNA for the CDR3 is TGTGCCATCAGGGAATACCGGGACAACAATGAGCAGTTCTTC. The encoded protein is CAIREYRDNNEQFF.

This clonotype was found a few times. The chain carries TRBV3-1 and TRBJ2-5; 9 bases map to TRBD1. V lost 3 bases and J lost 4; bases outside the gene matches: 6. The CDR3 consists of 15 residues. Germline CDR1 LGHDT, CDR2 YNNKEL (reference sequence). CDR3 DNA sequence: TGTGCCAGCAGCCACACACAGGGGGCAAGAGAGACCCAGTACTTC. This encodes CASSHTQGARETQYF.

The chain carries TRBV7-8 and TRBJ2-3, with unresolved D. This CDR3 has 12 residues. Trimming took 2 bases from V and 12 from J, leaving 12 bases between them. The germline V gene encodes CDR1 SGHVS and CDR2 FQNEAQ. The CDR3 sequence is CASSLSHRVQYF. Here the CDR3 DNA reads TGTGCCAGCAGCTTATCCCACCGCGTTCAGTATTTT.

The chain combines TRBV4-1 with TRBJ1-6; D uncertain. CDR3 length equals 14 residues. From germline, CDR1 is MGHRA and CDR2 YSYEKL. The germline V and J ends were trimmed by 0 bases and 7 bases, with 7 bases remaining between them. The CDR3 is CASSQDLRNSPLHF. In nucleotides, the CDR3 is TGCGCCAGCAGCCAAGATCTTCGGAATTCACCCCTCCACTTT.

The V call is TRBV20-1, the J call TRBJ1-2; D gene uncertain. Per the germline V gene, CDR1 is DFQATT and CDR2 is SNEGSKA (reference sequence). Trimming left V 6 bases short and J 7 bases short, with 12 bases between. The CDR3 has 11 amino acids. The CDR3 region is CSAPSGSGYTF. The CDR3 DNA reads as TGCAGTGCCCCTTCGGGGAGTGGCTACACCTTC.

This clonotype was seen a few times. Mismatch with germline at one junction end may stem from a read error. This sequence joins TRBV7-9 and TRBJ2-3, with no clear D. The CDR3 sequence is 17 residues long. Germline V CDR1 and CDR2: SEHNR, FQNEAQ (reference sequence). The CDR3 reads CASSLAFLSASTDAQYF. The CDR3 DNA follows: TGTGCCAGCAGCTTAGCTTTCTTGTCCGCAAGCACAGATGCGCAGTATTTT.

The J gene is TRBJ2-5, the V gene TRBV3-1; D assignment may be TRBD1 or TRBD2 (5 bases each). CDR1 and CDR2 (germline): LGHDT, YNNKEL (reference sequence). The CDR3 has 17 residues. The ends were cut back, 4 bases at V and 2 bases at J, with 20 bases in the middle. CDR3 coding DNA: TGTGCCAGCAGCCCTCCCCGGCTAGGGACCGGACAAGAGACCCAGTACTTC. Encoded protein: CASSPPRLGTGQETQYF.

This chain links TRBV20-1 with TRBJ1-1, with D perhaps matching TRBD1 (6 bases). Germline V lookup: CDR1 DFQATT, CDR2 SNEGSKA (reference sequence). This CDR3 is built from 15 residues. Deletions cut 6 bases from V and 1 base from J, with 18 bases between. The CDR3 sequence is CSAPTRKGGNTEAFF. The CDR3 bases are TGCAGTGCCCCGACGCGTAAGGGGGGGAACACTGAAGCTTTCTTT.